What follows is one T cell receptor beta chain and its context. What it binds is not known. V dropped 5 bases and J dropped 2; count of bases not matched to a gene: 3. Germline CDR1 reads SGHDT; CDR2 reads YYEEEE. CDR3 length: 14 amino acids. TCRdb redid the calling of the reads with MiXCR, one entry per CDR3 protein. Of around 800,000 distinct CDR3 sequences in the sample, about 31% are singletons; the top ten hold under 15%. These data are taken from a study of T cell repertoires in cytomegalovirus infection. Sequencing used cultured CD8+ T cells from PBMCs, obtained from culture after CMV antigen stimulation. This sequence joins TRBV5-6 and TRBJ2-2, with TRBD1 identical over 7 bases. This TCR derives from a human donor in good health (CMV status not recorded). Some clones in this sample may be carry-over from other donors' samples. Here the CDR3 DNA reads TGTGCCAGCAGATCAGGGGGAAACACCGGGGAGCTGTTTTTT. Amino acid sequence: CASRSGGNTGELFF.